The rows below give T cell receptor beta chains drawn from one sample of a study of neoadjuvant anti-PD-1 for oral cavity cancer. Measured with immunoSEQ multiplex PCR; TCRdb has only the in-frame clones, and not every one. The sample carries under 15,000 clones, roughly 74% recorded once. The starting material was PBMCs, obtained after nivolumab (anti-PD-1) treatment. The receptors derive from a person aged 35-80 years with oral cavity squamous cell carcinoma. Each CDR3 is given with its conserved first and last residue. A D gene is named only where the DNA matches it firmly. Size is omitted from some rows. Given values are once, few, many or a class for expanded clones.

CDR3nt: TGTGCCAGCGGTTTTGATCAGCCCCAGCATTTT
CDR3aa: CASGFDQPQHF
j_gene: TRBJ1-5
d_gene: .
v_gene: TRBV6-1
abundance: .

CDR3nt: TGTGCCAGCAGTTTACAAGACAGGGAGGGCCTTGGCTACACCTTC
CDR3aa: CASSLQDREGLGYTF
j_gene: TRBJ1-2
d_gene: TRBD1
v_gene: TRBV28
abundance: few

CDR3nt: TGCGCCAGCAGCTTGGCCGCGACCGGGGGGGAAAAACTGTTTTTT
CDR3aa: CASSLAATGGEKLFF
j_gene: TRBJ1-4
d_gene: .
v_gene: TRBV5-1
abundance: .

CDR3nt: TGTGCCAGTAATCCCTCGGGTTATGTTGAGCAGTTCTTC
CDR3aa: CASNPSGYVEQFF
j_gene: TRBJ2-1
d_gene: .
v_gene: TRBV19
abundance: .

CDR3nt: TGTGCCAGTAGTCCTGGGACAGGCCCATCTGGGGCCAACGTCCTGACTTTC
CDR3aa: CASSPGTGPSGANVLTF
j_gene: TRBJ2-6
d_gene: TRBD1
v_gene: TRBV19
abundance: .

CDR3nt: TGTGCCAGCAGCGGGAGCGGGAGGGTCGACGAGCAGTACTTC
CDR3aa: CASSGSGRVDEQYF
j_gene: TRBJ2-7
d_gene: TRBD2
v_gene: TRBV9
abundance: few

CDR3nt: TGTGCCAGCAGCGTAGCTTTAGGACCTCGCGAGGGCTACACCTTC
CDR3aa: CASSVALGPREGYTF
j_gene: TRBJ1-2
d_gene: .
v_gene: TRBV9
abundance: .

CDR3nt: TGCGCCAGCAGCCCGACAGGGAGGGGTGAAGCTTTCTTT
CDR3aa: CASSPTGRGEAFF
j_gene: TRBJ1-1
d_gene: TRBD1
v_gene: TRBV5-1
abundance: few

CDR3nt: TGTGCCATCAGTGAGTCGGGGGCAAATCAGCCCCAGCATTTT
CDR3aa: CAISESGANQPQHF
j_gene: TRBJ1-5
d_gene: .
v_gene: TRBV10-3
abundance: .

CDR3nt: TGTGCCAGCAGCTTATCGTTGAACACTGAAGCTTTCTTT
CDR3aa: CASSLSLNTEAFF
j_gene: TRBJ1-1
d_gene: .
v_gene: TRBV7-6
abundance: .

CDR3nt: TGTGCCAGCAGCTCCCTTTATATGCCACAAAGTCGGGCCAACGTCCTGACTTTC
CDR3aa: CASSSLYMPQSRANVLTF
j_gene: TRBJ2-6
d_gene: .
v_gene: TRBV7-7
abundance: .